This TCR beta chain was recorded in a study of T cells in Graves' hyperthyroidism and ophthalmopathy. Findings and limits, study-wide: A 13 V-J signature model discriminated ophthalmopathy versus stable hyperthyroidism.

In its sample, this clonotype was seen many times. Its cognate antigen is unknown. Amplified TCR beta CDR3 regions derived from RNA transcripts. HTBI primers were employed in a first-round RT-PCR of the TCR CDR3. MiXCR was run by TCRdb on the multiplex PCR reads, yielding one entry per CDR3 protein. The repertoire has more than 450,000 distinct CDR3 sequences, approximately 14% of them found once; the top ten carry approximately 15%. Germline lookup yields CDR1 DFQATT and CDR2 SNEGSKA (reference sequence). CDR3 length equals 13 residues. J lost 3 bases, V lost 5 bases, and 3 bases had no gene match. For Graves' hyperthyroidism to be stable, ophthalmopathy could not progress within 18 months. Those patients with uncontrolled infection, other autoimmune disease, pregnancy or lactation were excluded. PBMCs were obtained from approximately 10 ml fresh peripheral blood.

The sequence was collected from a middle-aged woman with Graves' hyperthyroidism. The source material was blood. This chain links TRBV20-1 with TRBJ1-2; 10 bases align to TRBD1. Here the CDR3 reads CSAFGTGDYGYTF. Written as DNA, the CDR3 is TGCAGTGCTTTCGGGACAGGGGACTATGGCTACACCTTC.